Sequencing of this T cell receptor beta chain was carried out in a study of cytomegalovirus exposure and HLA in healthy donors. Study-level information: The approximately 110 validation repertoires used a platform that matched the one used for the approximately 620 first-cohort repertoires, as a later analysis reported.

Overall study results and limits: The investigators catalogued some 160 TCR beta chains as cytomegalovirus-associated.

V shed 1 base, J shed 4 bases, and the junction held 7 bases outside the gene matches. The CDR3 is 18 amino acids. Germline loops: CDR1 LGHNT, CDR2 FRNRAP. Repertoires were generated with immunoSEQ multiplex PCR, while TCRdb's copy carries only in-frame clones and drops some. The data hold around 60,000 clones, with around 95% observed a single time. Turning to this clone: The antigen is not known.

The specimen was PBMCs. The chain uses TRBV12-5 and TRBJ2-1; 13 bases agree with TRBD2. This TCR came from a woman under 30 in good health and CMV-seropositive. The CDR3 loop is CASGLARTSGSPYNEQFF. In DNA, the CDR3 is TGTGCTAGTGGTTTGGCACGGACTAGCGGGAGTCCGTACAATGAGCAGTTCTTC. Based on the CDR3 plus reference TRBV12-5 and TRBJ2-1, the full variable domain is DARVTQTPRHKVTEMGQEVTMRCQPILGHNTVFWYRQTMMQGLELLAYFRNRAPLDDSGMPKDRFSAEMPDATLATLKIQPSEPRDSAVYFCASGLARTSGSPYNEQFFGPGTRLTVL.